One and the same sample provided the 26 T cell receptor beta chains below, sequenced in a study of blood T cell repertoires in COVID-19. The data were produced by immunoSEQ multiplex PCR, yet TCRdb's version contains in-frame clones alone and is incomplete. The sample lists roughly 410,000 clones; approximately 90% were seen once. The sample was peripheral blood. The receptors derive from a woman in her 40s with COVID-19, enrolled during active disease.

The V gene is TRBV2, the J gene TRBJ1-1, with D tentatively TRBD1 (5 bases). CDR3 length equals 15 residues. V lost 1 base to trimming and J lost 1 base, with 10 bases between them. The germline gives CDR1 SNHLY, CDR2 FYNNEI. In DNA form, the CDR3 reads TGTGCCAGCAGTGAAGGACGGACAAAGAACACTGAAGCTTTCTTT. Its translation: CASSEGRTKNTEAFF.

The chain is built from TRBV9 and TRBJ2-7; 8 bases are shared with TRBD2. This CDR3 is built from 17 residues. CDR1 and CDR2 (germline): SGDLS, YYNGEE. The junction had 13 bases not matched to a gene; V was cut back by 0 bases and J by 5 bases. This chain's CDR3 is CASSVGASGYSPHEQYF. CDR3 sequence (DNA): TGTGCCAGCAGCGTAGGGGCTAGCGGGTACTCACCGCACGAGCAGTACTTC.

This clone was counted only a few times. The rearrangement links TRBV18 to TRBJ1-1, with 8 bases matching TRBD1. The CDR3 has 15 amino acids. J gave up 4 bases and V 3 bases, and 7 bases lay outside the gene matches. CDR1 is KGHSH and CDR2 is LQKENI in the germline V gene. The CDR3 nucleotides are TGTGCCAGCTCACCCGGGCAGGGGGCGCCCACTGAAGCTTTCTTT. This translates into CASSPGQGAPTEAFF.

The rearrangement links TRBV4-3 to TRBJ1-4; 8 bases agree with TRBD1. The germline V gene encodes CDR1 LGHNA and CDR2 YSLEER. V dropped 5 bases and J dropped 5; count of bases not matched to a gene: 4. The CDR3 is made up of 14 amino acids. The CDR3 sequence is CASSKTGANEKLFF. In DNA form, the CDR3 reads TGCGCCAGCAGCAAGACAGGGGCGAATGAAAAACTGTTTTTT.

V usage is TRBV11-2 and J usage is TRBJ2-5, with 7 nucleotides matching TRBD1. There are 13 residues in the CDR3. The V gene end was trimmed by 4 bases and the J gene end by 3 bases; junction bases not matched to a gene: 2. Per germline, CDR1 SGHAT and CDR2 FQNNGV. CDR3 loop: CASSWGTEETQYF. The CDR3 nucleotides are TGTGCCAGCAGCTGGGGGACAGAAGAGACCCAGTACTTC.

The chain couples TRBV5-5 to TRBJ2-2; D is unclear. Trimming removed 4 bases at V and 5 bases at J, with 15 bases between. Germline V lookup: CDR1 SGHKS, CDR2 YYEKEE (reference sequence). This CDR3 region has 15 residues. CDR3 loop: CASSLVGGRTGELFF. In DNA, the CDR3 is TGTGCCAGCAGCCTGGTAGGCGGTCGGACCGGGGAGCTGTTTTTT.

This chain connects TRBV28 to TRBJ2-7; TRBD1 aligns across 8 bases. The V gene's germline CDR1 is MDHEN and CDR2 SYDVKM. The CDR3 spans 14 residues. Unmatched junction bases numbered 4, after V lost 3 bases and J lost 3 bases. CDR3 DNA: TGTGCCAGCAGTTTTCCAGGACAGGGCTACGAGCAGTACTTC. Its protein product is CASSFPGQGYEQYF.

This chain connects TRBV9 to TRBJ2-2; D may be TRBD2 (5 bases). Germline V lookup: CDR1 SGDLS, CDR2 YYNGEE. V was pared by 3 bases and J by 6 bases, with 21 bases between. This CDR3 has 17 residues. Here the CDR3 DNA reads TGTGCCAGCAGCGCATTCCATTCGGGGTCCCCGGCCGGGGAGCTGTTTTTT. Amino acid sequence: CASSAFHSGSPAGELFF. The variable domain in full, with the rest retrieved from reference TRBV9 and TRBJ2-2, is DSGVTQTPKHLITATGQRVTLRCSPRSGDLSVYWYQQSLDQGLQFLIQYYNGEERAKGNILERFSAQQFPDLHSELNLSSLELGDSALYFCASSAFHSGSPAGELFFGEGSRLTVL.

This sequence joins TRBV9 and TRBJ2-3, with 7 bases fitting TRBD1. This CDR3 region has 14 residues. V lost 4 bases and J lost 3; bases outside the gene matches: 5. CDR1 is SGDLS, CDR2 YYNGEE, per germline. The chain's CDR3 is CASSSRQGTDTQYF. CDR3 coding DNA: TGTGCCAGCAGCTCTAGACAGGGAACAGATACGCAGTATTTT.

The chain has TRBV6-4 and TRBJ2-7, with D perhaps TRBD1 (7 bases). This CDR3 is built from 13 residues. V lost 4 bases, J lost 6 bases, and 13 bases lay in between. Germline-derived CDR1 and CDR2 are MRHNA and SNTAGT. CDR3 amino acids: CASSGNRGGEQYF. The DNA for the CDR3 is TGTGCCAGCAGTGGCAACAGGGGAGGCGAGCAGTACTTC.

This clone turned up a few times. This chain uses TRBV5-1 with TRBJ1-4; the D is unclear. The CDR3 has 14 amino acids. Germline V gene sequence: CDR1 SGHRS, CDR2 YFSETQ. Trimming removed 2 bases from V and 0 bases from J, with 5 bases in between. The CDR3 nucleotides read TGCGCCAGCAGCTTACTGTCAACTAATGAAAAACTGTTTTTT. Amino acids: CASSLLSTNEKLFF. The full variable domain, completed using reference TRBV5-1 and TRBJ1-4, is KAGVTQTPRYLIKTRGQQVTLSCSPISGHRSVSWYQQTPGQGLQFLFEYFSETQRNKGNFPGRFSGRQFSNSRSEMNVSTLELGDSALYLCASSLLSTNEKLFFGSGTQLSVL.

The rearrangement links TRBV2 to TRBJ2-7, with D maybe TRBD1 (6 bases). Germline-derived CDR1 and CDR2 are SNHLY and FYNNEI. The germline V and J ends were trimmed by 6 bases and 2 bases, with 8 bases remaining between them. This CDR3 contains 12 residues. As DNA, the CDR3 is TGTGCCAGCAGGGACAGAGCCTACGAGCAGTACTTC. Translating it yields CASRDRAYEQYF.

The V call is TRBV5-1, the J call TRBJ2-7; unclear D gene. V lost 2 bases and J 3 bases, leaving 12 bases between the germline ends. The CDR3 consists of 14 residues. Germline values: CDR1 SGHRS, CDR2 YFSETQ. The CDR3 spells CASSFPEQLYEQYF. Written as DNA, the CDR3 is TGCGCCAGCAGCTTTCCGGAACAGCTCTACGAGCAGTACTTC.

The chain combines TRBV29-1 with TRBJ1-1; 7 bases are a match to TRBD1. This CDR3 contains 15 residues. V trimming: 5 bases; J trimming: 0 bases; junction bases outside the gene matches: 9. The germline gives CDR1 SQVTM, CDR2 ANQGSEA. CDR3 sequence (DNA): TGCAGCGTTACCCCAGGGGGGACAATGAACACTGAAGCTTTCTTT. It encodes CSVTPGGTMNTEAFF.

About this clone: The sample contains more than one DNA sequence encoding this CDR3. The rearrangement uses TRBV13 and TRBJ1-2; D ambiguous. Per the germline V gene, CDR1 is PRHDT and CDR2 is FYEKMQ (reference sequence). The CDR3 extends over 14 amino acids. V lost 0 bases, J lost 2 bases, and 7 bases lay in between. The CDR3 loop reads CASSLGVANYGYTF. The CDR3 DNA reads as TGTGCCAGCAGCTTAGGCGTAGCCAACTATGGCTACACCTTC.

The V gene is TRBV7-9, the J gene TRBJ2-5; the D gene is possibly TRBD1 (6 bases). The CDR3 length is 18 residues. The germline V and J ends were trimmed by 5 bases and 1 base, with 23 bases remaining between them. The germline V gene has CDR1 SEHNR and CDR2 FQNEAQ (reference sequence). The CDR3 region is CASSPRLVRVRGQETQYF. CDR3 DNA sequence: TGTGCCAGCAGCCCCCGTCTTGTTAGGGTCAGGGGCCAAGAGACCCAGTACTTC.

The chain combines TRBV2 with TRBJ2-2; D gene unclear. The ends were cut back, 6 bases at V and 0 bases at J, with 20 bases in the middle. Germline V gene sequence: CDR1 SNHLY, CDR2 FYNNEI. The CDR3 contains 18 residues. CDR3 sequence reads: CASSLTSGFAANTGELFF. The CDR3 nucleotides read TGTGCCAGCAGCCTGACTTCCGGCTTCGCCGCGAACACCGGGGAGCTGTTTTTT.

The chain carries TRBV6-1 and TRBJ2-5; 7 bases line up with TRBD1. V was pared by 3 bases and J by 4 bases, with 5 bases of the junction left unmatched. CDR1 MNHNS and CDR2 SASEGT come from the germline V gene. The CDR3 length is 14 residues. The CDR3 coding sequence is TGTGCCAGCAGTGACCAGGGGGTTGGAGAGACCCAGTACTTC. Translating it yields CASSDQGVGETQYF.

The J gene is TRBJ1-5, the V gene TRBV6-6, with 8 bases aligning to TRBD1. Looked up from germline, CDR1 is MNHNY and CDR2 is SVGAGI (reference sequence). With V trimmed by 5 bases and J by 3 bases, 24 bases remained unmatched. CDR3 size: 21 residues. CDR3 sequence reads: CASSPFWISTGANLNNQPQHF. The CDR3 DNA sequence: TGTGCCAGCAGTCCGTTTTGGATATCGACAGGGGCCAACCTCAACAATCAGCCCCAGCATTTT.

This rearrangement joins TRBV13 to TRBJ1-3; D gene ambiguous. The germline V gene encodes CDR1 PRHDT and CDR2 FYEKMQ (reference sequence). This CDR3 is built from 16 residues. Trimming stripped 1 base from V and 2 bases from J, with 12 bases between. Here the CDR3 DNA reads TGTGCCAGCAGCTTAGAAGGCAGGCTCCCTGGAAACACCATATATTTT. It codes for CASSLEGRLPGNTIYF. Drawing the rest from reference TRBV13 and TRBJ1-3, the complete variable domain is AAGVIQSPRHLIKEKRETATLKCYPIPRHDTVYWYQQGPGQDPQFLISFYEKMQSDKGSIPDRFSAQQFSDYHSELNMSSLELGDSALYFCASSLEGRLPGNTIYFGEGSWLTVV.

The genes are TRBV5-6 and TRBJ1-2; D unclear. This CDR3 is built from 15 residues. V was pared by 4 bases and J by 4 bases, with 17 bases between. Germline V lookup: CDR1 SGHDT, CDR2 YYEEEE. The CDR3 is CASSQHGGLGYGYTF. For the CDR3, the DNA is TGTGCCAGCAGCCAGCATGGAGGGTTGGGCTATGGCTACACCTTC.

This clone has more than one count but fewer than ten. V and J are TRBV6-5 and TRBJ2-1; the D gene is possibly TRBD2 (6 bases). The V end lost 2 bases, the J end lost 3 bases, and 11 bases lay between the germline ends. The CDR3 length is 15 residues. The V gene's germline CDR1 is MNHEY and CDR2 SVGAGI. CDR3: CASSYRGTDYNEQFF. The CDR3 DNA reads as TGTGCCAGCAGTTACAGAGGGACTGACTACAATGAGCAGTTCTTC.

The CDR3 spells CASSKAADSRRAFF. The CDR3 nucleotides are TGTGCCAGCAGCAAAGCGGCGGACTCCCGTCGGGCTTTCTTT. The gene calls are TRBV21-1 and TRBJ1-1. TRBV21-1 is annotated as a pseudogene. The CDR3 length is 14 residues.

The chain is built from TRBV6-5 and TRBJ1-2, with no clear D. Germline V lookup: CDR1 MNHEY, CDR2 SVGAGI. V was pared by 4 bases and J by 8 bases, with 17 bases between. This CDR3 has 14 residues. CDR3 region: CASSSARPDGGYTF. The CDR3 DNA follows: TGTGCCAGCAGTTCGGCCAGGCCGGATGGAGGCTACACCTTC.

The rearrangement links TRBV28 to TRBJ1-1; D is uncertain. Germline V gene data show CDR1 as MDHEN and CDR2 as SYDVKM. The CDR3 sequence is 15 residues long. V lost 6 bases, J lost 1 base, and 15 bases lay in between. The CDR3 is CASSPDGRRNTEAFF. The CDR3 nucleotides read TGTGCCAGCAGCCCGGACGGGAGAAGGAACACTGAAGCTTTCTTT.

This clone was observed once. The V and J genes are TRBV19 and TRBJ1-6; D is undetermined. The germline V and J ends were trimmed by 0 bases and 9 bases, with 12 bases remaining between them. CDR1 and CDR2 from the germline V gene are LNHDA and SQIVND (reference sequence). The CDR3 is made up of 15 amino acids. The CDR3 DNA reads as TGTGCCAGTAGTATAGAAGTGGTTGGAGGTTCACCCCTCCACTTT. The encoded protein is CASSIEVVGGSPLHF.